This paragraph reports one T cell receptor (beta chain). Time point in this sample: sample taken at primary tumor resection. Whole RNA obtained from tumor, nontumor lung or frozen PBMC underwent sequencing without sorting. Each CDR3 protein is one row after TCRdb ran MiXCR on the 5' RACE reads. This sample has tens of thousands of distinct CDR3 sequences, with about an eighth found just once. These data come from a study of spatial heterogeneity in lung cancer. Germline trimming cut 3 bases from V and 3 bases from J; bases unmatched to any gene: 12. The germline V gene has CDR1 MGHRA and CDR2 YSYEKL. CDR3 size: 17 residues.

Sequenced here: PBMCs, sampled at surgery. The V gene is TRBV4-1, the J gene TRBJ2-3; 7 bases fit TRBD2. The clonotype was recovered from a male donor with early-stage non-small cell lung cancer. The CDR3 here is CASSQSSGVGFTDTQYF. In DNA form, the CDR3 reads TGCGCCAGCAGCCAGTCTAGCGGAGTCGGGTTTACAGATACGCAGTATTTT.